This note documents a single T cell receptor beta chain sequence. What it recognizes is unknown. The CDR3 loop spans 20 amino acids. CDR1 and CDR2 (germline): KGHSH, LQKENI. The V gene end was trimmed by 1 base and the J gene end by 1 base; junction bases not matched to a gene: 18. The record originates from a study of cytomegalovirus exposure and HLA in healthy donors. The study, taken as a whole, reports: Most CMV-associated TCR beta chains were later found to appear HLA-restricted.

PCR amplification relied on 60 Vbeta primers (plus 13 Jbeta primers). TCRdb keeps only in-frame clones here, not all; method: immunoSEQ multiplex PCR. The repertoire includes 150,000 to 200,000 clones, approximately 81% of them detected once, and approximately 1.9% sits in the top ten. Sequencing input: PBMCs. The J gene is TRBJ2-7, the V gene TRBV18; 8 bases line up with TRBD1. The receptor's source is a man younger than 35 in good health and CMV-seronegative. The CDR3 spells CASSPRAGGFEGALSYEQYF. In DNA form, the CDR3 reads TGTGCCAGCTCACCACGCGCAGGGGGCTTCGAGGGGGCCCTGTCCTACGAGCAGTACTTC.